The present entry profiles one T cell receptor (beta chain) with its context. The antigen remains unidentified. This sample was taken from a study of Graves' ophthalmopathy and Graves' hyperthyroidism. The study, taken as a whole, reports: Most expanded thyroid clonotypes above 0.001 frequency also appeared in blood.

For repertoire sequencing, the TCR beta CDR3 regions were amplified from RNA transcripts. First-round RT-PCR used HTBI primers; second-round multiplex PCR followed. Via MiXCR, TCRdb re-called the multiplex PCR reads, giving one row per CDR3 protein. The sample consists of tens of thousands of distinct CDR3 sequences, approximately 50% of them appearing once. Germline assignment: CDR1 SGHNT and CDR2 YYREEE (reference sequence). The CDR3 is made up of 11 amino acids. Deletions cut 4 bases from V and 7 bases from J, with 8 bases between. The sample was peripheral blood. The sequence was obtained from an adult woman with Graves' ophthalmopathy. The chain links TRBV5-4 to TRBJ1-1, with unresolved D. The CDR3 loop reads CASSRGDEAFF. The DNA for the CDR3 is TGTGCCAGCAGCCGAGGTGATGAAGCTTTCTTT.